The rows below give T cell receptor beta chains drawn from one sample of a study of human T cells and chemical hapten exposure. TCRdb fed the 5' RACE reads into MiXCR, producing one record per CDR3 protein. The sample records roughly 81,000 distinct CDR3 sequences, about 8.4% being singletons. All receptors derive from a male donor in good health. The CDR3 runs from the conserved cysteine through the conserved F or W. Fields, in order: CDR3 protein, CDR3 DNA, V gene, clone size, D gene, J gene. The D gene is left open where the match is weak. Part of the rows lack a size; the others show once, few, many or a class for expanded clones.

cdr3_aa: CASSLHGTDRLPDTQYF
cdr3_nt: TGTGCCAGCAGCCTACACGGGACAGATAGGCTCCCAGATACGCAGTATTTT
v_call: TRBV7-2
clone_size: NA
d_call: TRBD1
j_call: TRBJ2-3

cdr3_aa: CASSPVPDRGAPEAFF
cdr3_nt: TGTGCCAGCAGCCCTGTCCCGGACAGGGGAGCGCCTGAAGCTTTCTTT
v_call: TRBV7-2
clone_size: few
d_call: TRBD1
j_call: TRBJ1-1

cdr3_aa: CASSYHGRGGYGYTF
cdr3_nt: TGTGCCAGCAGTTACCATGGCAGGGGCGGCTATGGCTACACCTTC
v_call: TRBV6-2/TRBV6-3
clone_size: few
d_call: NA
j_call: TRBJ1-2

cdr3_aa: CSVVTSGSPYEQYF
cdr3_nt: TGCAGCGTTGTGACTAGCGGGAGCCCCTACGAGCAGTACTTC
v_call: TRBV29-1
clone_size: NA
d_call: TRBD2
j_call: TRBJ2-7

cdr3_aa: CASSRTGQGSYYEQYF
cdr3_nt: TGCGCCAGCAGCCGGACCGGACAGGGGTCCTACTACGAGCAGTACTTC
v_call: TRBV4-1
clone_size: many
d_call: TRBD1
j_call: TRBJ2-7

cdr3_aa: CASSPESQETQYF
cdr3_nt: TGTGCCAGCAGCCCCGAGTCCCAAGAGACCCAGTACTTC
v_call: TRBV7-3
clone_size: many
d_call: NA
j_call: TRBJ2-5

cdr3_aa: CSARGQIVNTEAFF
cdr3_nt: TGCAGTGCTAGAGGACAGATTGTGAACACTGAAGCTTTCTTT
v_call: TRBV20-1
clone_size: many
d_call: NA
j_call: TRBJ1-1

cdr3_aa: CASSSTTSGRSGETQYF
cdr3_nt: TGTGCCAGCAGCTCCACGACTAGCGGGAGGTCGGGAGAGACCCAGTACTTC
v_call: TRBV7-2
clone_size: many
d_call: TRBD2
j_call: TRBJ2-5

cdr3_aa: CASSPYDEQFF
cdr3_nt: TGTGCCAGCAGCCCGTATGATGAGCAGTTCTTC
v_call: TRBV12-3/TRBV12-4
clone_size: few
d_call: NA
j_call: TRBJ2-1

cdr3_aa: CASSRRRANQPQHF
cdr3_nt: TGTGCCAGCAGTCGCCGGAGGGCCAATCAGCCCCAGCATTTT
v_call: TRBV28
clone_size: many
d_call: NA
j_call: TRBJ1-5

cdr3_aa: CSASQIARSDTQYF
cdr3_nt: TGCAGTGCTAGTCAAATAGCCAGGTCAGATACGCAGTATTTT
v_call: TRBV20-1
clone_size: few
d_call: NA
j_call: TRBJ2-3

cdr3_aa: CSVEVGGTGYEQYF
cdr3_nt: TGCAGCGTTGAGGTAGGAGGGACAGGGTACGAGCAGTACTTC
v_call: TRBV29-1
clone_size: NA
d_call: TRBD1
j_call: TRBJ2-7

cdr3_aa: CAWSVTGYRDTEAFF
cdr3_nt: TGTGCCTGGAGTGTTACAGGGTATAGGGACACTGAAGCTTTCTTT
v_call: TRBV30
clone_size: NA
d_call: NA
j_call: TRBJ1-1

cdr3_aa: CASSLQGLLSNQPQHF
cdr3_nt: TGTGCCAGCAGCCTTCAGGGTCTTCTTAGCAATCAGCCCCAGCATTTT
v_call: TRBV7-2
clone_size: NA
d_call: NA
j_call: TRBJ1-5

cdr3_aa: CASRSSTGSYEQYF
cdr3_nt: TGTGCCAGCAGGTCAAGTACAGGGTCCTACGAGCAGTACTTC
v_call: TRBV6-5
clone_size: many
d_call: NA
j_call: TRBJ2-7

cdr3_aa: CASSQRGGELFF
cdr3_nt: TGTGCCAGCAGCCAAAGGGGCGGGGAGCTGTTTTTT
v_call: TRBV6-6
clone_size: many
d_call: NA
j_call: TRBJ2-2

cdr3_aa: CATSRSGLPSDEQFF
cdr3_nt: TGTGCCACCAGCAGATCGGGACTTCCTTCGGATGAGCAGTTCTTC
v_call: TRBV15
clone_size: NA
d_call: NA
j_call: TRBJ2-1

cdr3_aa: CASGPEGGLDEQYF
cdr3_nt: TGTGCTAGTGGTCCCGAGGGGGGATTAGACGAGCAGTACTTC
v_call: TRBV12-5
clone_size: few
d_call: NA
j_call: TRBJ2-7

cdr3_aa: CASSGGGAHTDTQYF
cdr3_nt: TGTGCCAGCAGCGGCGGGGGGGCCCACACAGATACGCAGTATTTT
v_call: TRBV9
clone_size: many
d_call: TRBD2
j_call: TRBJ2-3

cdr3_aa: CASSLAHGRHNEQFF
cdr3_nt: TGTGCCAGCAGCTTAGCCCATGGCCGCCACAATGAGCAGTTCTTC
v_call: TRBV11-3
clone_size: many
d_call: NA
j_call: TRBJ2-1

cdr3_aa: CASSQLAGAIPEAFF
cdr3_nt: TGCGCCAGCAGCCAACTCGCAGGGGCCATCCCTGAAGCTTTCTTT
v_call: TRBV4-3
clone_size: NA
d_call: NA
j_call: TRBJ1-1

cdr3_aa: CSVEDGTRSRAYGYTF
cdr3_nt: TGCAGCGTTGAAGATGGGACTAGATCGAGGGCCTATGGCTACACCTTC
v_call: TRBV29-1
clone_size: few
d_call: NA
j_call: TRBJ1-2

cdr3_aa: CASSDVRAPDTQYF
cdr3_nt: TGTGCCAGCAGTGACGTTAGGGCTCCAGATACGCAGTATTTT
v_call: TRBV2
clone_size: NA
d_call: NA
j_call: TRBJ2-3

cdr3_aa: CASRVSGGAADTQYF
cdr3_nt: TGTGCCAGCAGGGTTAGCGGGGGGGCGGCAGATACGCAGTATTTT
v_call: TRBV7-8
clone_size: NA
d_call: TRBD2
j_call: TRBJ2-3

cdr3_aa: CASSYSSPGQGVRNTEAFF
cdr3_nt: TGTGCCAGCAGTTACTCGAGCCCCGGACAGGGGGTACGGAACACTGAAGCTTTCTTT
v_call: TRBV6-5
clone_size: NA
d_call: TRBD1
j_call: TRBJ1-1

cdr3_aa: CASSFYTGYEQYF
cdr3_nt: TGTGCCAGCAGCTTCTATACAGGATACGAGCAGTACTTC
v_call: TRBV7-2
clone_size: few
d_call: NA
j_call: TRBJ2-7

cdr3_aa: CASSRKGPRTEAFF
cdr3_nt: TGTGCCAGCAGTCGGAAGGGGCCGCGGACTGAAGCTTTCTTT
v_call: TRBV14
clone_size: NA
d_call: NA
j_call: TRBJ1-1

cdr3_aa: CASTLTPGQPSDNQPQHF
cdr3_nt: TGTGCCAGCACCCTGACTCCGGGCCAACCTAGTGACAATCAGCCCCAGCATTTT
v_call: TRBV6-2/TRBV6-3
clone_size: many
d_call: NA
j_call: TRBJ1-5

cdr3_aa: CASSYESGSSQETQYF
cdr3_nt: TGTGCCAGCAGTTACGAAAGCGGGAGCTCCCAAGAGACCCAGTACTTC
v_call: TRBV6-5
clone_size: few
d_call: TRBD2
j_call: TRBJ2-5

cdr3_aa: CASSPGQVSQPQHF
cdr3_nt: TGTGCCAGCAGCCCCGGACAGGTTAGTCAGCCCCAGCATTTT
v_call: TRBV7-9
clone_size: few
d_call: TRBD1
j_call: TRBJ1-5

cdr3_aa: CASSPASTGGFIQYF
cdr3_nt: TGTGCCAGCAGCCCTGCCAGTACAGGGGGCTTCATTCAGTACTTC
v_call: TRBV5-6
clone_size: NA
d_call: TRBD1
j_call: TRBJ2-4

cdr3_aa: CASSPPGAGQPQHF
cdr3_nt: TGTGCCAGCAGTCCCCCAGGGGCCGGGCAGCCCCAGCATTTT
v_call: TRBV28
clone_size: NA
d_call: NA
j_call: TRBJ1-5

cdr3_aa: CASSQWAYSGNTIYF
cdr3_nt: TGTGCCAGCAGCCAGTGGGCGTACTCTGGAAACACCATATATTTT
v_call: TRBV14
clone_size: many
d_call: NA
j_call: TRBJ1-3

cdr3_aa: CASSSHLGQGSYEQYF
cdr3_nt: TGTGCCAGCAGTTCCCACCTGGGACAGGGTTCCTACGAGCAGTACTTC
v_call: TRBV28
clone_size: NA
d_call: TRBD1
j_call: TRBJ2-7

cdr3_aa: CASSPSGLAGADTQYF
cdr3_nt: TGTGCCAGCAGTCCCTCGGGACTAGCGGGAGCAGATACGCAGTATTTT
v_call: TRBV6-4
clone_size: NA
d_call: TRBD2
j_call: TRBJ2-3

cdr3_aa: CAWSAQGQGHQPQHF
cdr3_nt: TGTGCCTGGAGTGCCCAAGGCCAGGGGCATCAGCCCCAGCATTTT
v_call: TRBV30
clone_size: few
d_call: NA
j_call: TRBJ1-5

cdr3_aa: CASSHSLPQETQYF
cdr3_nt: TGTGCCAGCAGTCACTCCCTACCCCAAGAGACCCAGTACTTC
v_call: TRBV12-3/TRBV12-4
clone_size: many
d_call: NA
j_call: TRBJ2-5

cdr3_aa: CASSPPTNQETQYF
cdr3_nt: TGTGCCAGCTCACCACCGACGAACCAAGAGACCCAGTACTTC
v_call: TRBV18
clone_size: many
d_call: NA
j_call: TRBJ2-5

cdr3_aa: CASSFRRVQYNEQFF
cdr3_nt: TGTGCCAGCAGCTTTAGGCGAGTTCAATACAATGAGCAGTTCTTC
v_call: TRBV5-6
clone_size: NA
d_call: NA
j_call: TRBJ2-1

cdr3_aa: CASSPASGIGSYNEQFF
cdr3_nt: TGCGCCAGCAGCCCCGCTAGCGGGATTGGCTCCTACAATGAGCAGTTCTTC
v_call: TRBV5-1
clone_size: NA
d_call: TRBD2
j_call: TRBJ2-1

cdr3_aa: CASSPPGQGGNEQFF
cdr3_nt: TGTGCCAGCAGTCCACCGGGACAGGGGGGGAATGAGCAGTTCTTC
v_call: TRBV27
clone_size: many
d_call: TRBD1
j_call: TRBJ2-1

cdr3_aa: CASRTRGSGGSYEQYF
cdr3_nt: TGTGCCAGCAGGACCCGAGGTAGCGGGGGTTCCTACGAGCAGTACTTC
v_call: TRBV2
clone_size: many
d_call: TRBD2
j_call: TRBJ2-7

cdr3_aa: CSASPGGGQTFQFF
cdr3_nt: TGCAGTGCTTCTCCTGGGGGGGGTCAAACGTTTCAGTTCTTC
v_call: TRBV20-1
clone_size: few
d_call: TRBD2
j_call: TRBJ2-1

cdr3_aa: CASSSSPGGASFSFTDTQYF
cdr3_nt: TGCGCCAGCAGCTCAAGCCCCGGGGGGGCCAGCTTCTCTTTCACAGATACGCAGTATTTT
v_call: TRBV5-1
clone_size: many
d_call: TRBD2
j_call: TRBJ2-3

cdr3_aa: CATSRRQIPDTQYF
cdr3_nt: TGTGCCACCAGCAGAAGGCAGATCCCAGATACGCAGTATTTT
v_call: TRBV15
clone_size: many
d_call: NA
j_call: TRBJ2-3